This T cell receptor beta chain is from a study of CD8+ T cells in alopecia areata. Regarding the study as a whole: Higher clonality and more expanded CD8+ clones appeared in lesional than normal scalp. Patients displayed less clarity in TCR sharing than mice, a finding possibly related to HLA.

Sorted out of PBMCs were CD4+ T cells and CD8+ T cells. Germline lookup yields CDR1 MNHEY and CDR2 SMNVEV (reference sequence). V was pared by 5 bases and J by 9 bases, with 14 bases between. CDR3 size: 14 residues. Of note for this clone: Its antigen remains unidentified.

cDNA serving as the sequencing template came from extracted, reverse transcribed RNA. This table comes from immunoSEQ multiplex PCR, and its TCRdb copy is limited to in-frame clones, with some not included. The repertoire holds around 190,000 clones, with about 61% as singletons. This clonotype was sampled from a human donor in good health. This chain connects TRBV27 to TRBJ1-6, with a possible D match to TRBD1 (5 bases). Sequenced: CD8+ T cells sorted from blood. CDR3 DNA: TGTGCCAGCAGTCCCTGGGGGGTGAGTTCACCCCTCCACTTT. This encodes CASSPWGVSSPLHF.